This T cell receptor beta chain was observed in a study of blood T cells in healthy people across ages. A J-beta primer mix and a sample-barcoded 5' primer were used in a second PCR of roughly 7 to 12 cycles. TCRdb independently ran MiXCR on the 5' RACE reads; one entry per CDR3 protein. The sample lists about 1 million distinct CDR3 sequences, under 55% seen once, with approximately 17% in the top ten. The source material was blood. The sequence was obtained from a woman in her fifties or sixties in good health.

CDR3 residues: CASSQGTSGVGTYEQYF. The CDR3 DNA follows: TGTGCCAGCAGCCAAGGGACTAGCGGGGTGGGGACCTACGAGCAGTACTTC. The chain joins TRBV4-2 to TRBJ2-7, with 12 bases aligning to TRBD2. J was trimmed by 2 bases and V by 1 base; bases with no gene match: 6. This CDR3 has 17 residues. CDR1 and CDR2 from the germline V gene are LGHNA and YNFKEQ.